A selection of T cell receptor beta chains follows, all from one sample in a study of pediatric ulcerative colitis. Some clones are missing from TCRdb's copy, which holds only in-frame ones; the method was immunoSEQ multiplex PCR. The sample consists of around 65,000 clones, over 65% of them appearing once. Source material: blood. The source is a boy between 5 and 17 years old with moderate ulcerative colitis. Each CDR3 is given with its conserved first and last residue. Fields, in order: V gene, J gene, CDR3 protein.

v_call: TRBV6-1; j_call: TRBJ1-5; cdr3_aa: CASSEGGTNQPQHF
v_call: TRBV5-5; j_call: TRBJ1-2; cdr3_aa: CASSHDTGFDGYTF
v_call: TRBV7-9; j_call: TRBJ1-6; cdr3_aa: CASSRDRGLNNSPLHF
v_call: TRBV7-3; j_call: TRBJ1-1; cdr3_aa: CASSLDWTLTEAFF
v_call: TRBV5-4; j_call: TRBJ2-5; cdr3_aa: CASSPPWPERGEETQYF
v_call: TRBV7-9; j_call: TRBJ1-3; cdr3_aa: CASSLGGNTIYF
v_call: TRBV19; j_call: TRBJ1-3; cdr3_aa: CASSISGGSGNTIYF
v_call: TRBV27; j_call: TRBJ2-7; cdr3_aa: CASSSLAGGFYEQYF
v_call: TRBV15; j_call: TRBJ2-1; cdr3_aa: CATSREWNEQFF
v_call: TRBV4-1; j_call: TRBJ1-3; cdr3_aa: CASRYELASGNTIYF
v_call: TRBV10-3; j_call: TRBJ2-3; cdr3_aa: CATQPGLGTDTQYF
v_call: TRBV5-1; j_call: TRBJ2-7; cdr3_aa: CASSLNRWIDEQYF
v_call: TRBV5-4; j_call: TRBJ1-2; cdr3_aa: CASTPGGTVSYGYTF
v_call: TRBV19; j_call: TRBJ1-1; cdr3_aa: CASSVGVTEAFF
v_call: TRBV6-4; j_call: TRBJ2-1; cdr3_aa: CASSGLAGIGEQFF
v_call: TRBV6-5; j_call: TRBJ1-2; cdr3_aa: CASTRRGYYGYTF
v_call: TRBV5-1; j_call: TRBJ1-6; cdr3_aa: CASSPTRTANSPLHF
v_call: TRBV5-1; j_call: TRBJ1-2; cdr3_aa: CASSRRDDHYTF
v_call: TRBV10-2; j_call: TRBJ2-7; cdr3_aa: CASGTGTGAYEQYF
v_call: TRBV14; j_call: TRBJ2-1; cdr3_aa: CASSQGTSGLNNEQFF
v_call: TRBV15; j_call: TRBJ1-4; cdr3_aa: CATSARQATNEKLFF
v_call: TRBV2; j_call: TRBJ1-3; cdr3_aa: CASSATRRDTIYF
v_call: TRBV7-8; j_call: TRBJ2-1; cdr3_aa: CASSPDRNEQFF
v_call: TRBV15; j_call: TRBJ1-2; cdr3_aa: CATSNRPVYGYTF
v_call: TRBV25-1; j_call: TRBJ1-4; cdr3_aa: CASSEKQGALEKLFF
v_call: TRBV14; j_call: TRBJ2-5; cdr3_aa: CASSQDWEDRGPETQYF
v_call: TRBV27; j_call: TRBJ1-2; cdr3_aa: CASSLSPGHRGQNYGYTF
v_call: TRBV7-9; j_call: TRBJ2-7; cdr3_aa: CASSLVTEAHEQYF
v_call: TRBV30; j_call: TRBJ1-2; cdr3_aa: CAWSVLLGSGYTF
v_call: TRBV28; j_call: TRBJ1-5; cdr3_aa: CASKRGQPQHF
v_call: TRBV5-1; j_call: TRBJ2-3; cdr3_aa: CASSLGGGPDTQYF
v_call: TRBV7-3; j_call: TRBJ2-3; cdr3_aa: CASSLNYGGSTDTQYF
v_call: TRBV27; j_call: TRBJ1-2; cdr3_aa: CASSLMANPGTSNYGYTF
v_call: TRBV7-3; j_call: TRBJ1-3; cdr3_aa: CASSSGQETGNTIYF
v_call: TRBV10-3; j_call: TRBJ1-1; cdr3_aa: CAVRRGGTEAFF
v_call: TRBV7-9; j_call: TRBJ2-7; cdr3_aa: CASSRRTDPSSYEQYF
v_call: TRBV29-1; j_call: TRBJ2-7; cdr3_aa: CSVNLGHPYEQYF
v_call: TRBV2; j_call: TRBJ2-5; cdr3_aa: CATHRQGAGKTQYF
v_call: TRBV7-8; j_call: TRBJ1-5; cdr3_aa: CASSLDGEGYQPQHF
v_call: TRBV14; j_call: TRBJ2-3; cdr3_aa: CASSPTGKVSTDTQYF
v_call: TRBV19; j_call: TRBJ2-1; cdr3_aa: CASSISGGTGRSVNEQFF
v_call: TRBV2; j_call: TRBJ1-1; cdr3_aa: CASSELRGLLNTEAFF
v_call: TRBV7-2; j_call: TRBJ1-1; cdr3_aa: CASSREWDTEAFF
v_call: TRBV5-4; j_call: TRBJ1-2; cdr3_aa: CASSLSAGDYGYTF
v_call: TRBV6-5; j_call: TRBJ2-1; cdr3_aa: CASSYNWVGEQFF
v_call: TRBV7-2; j_call: TRBJ2-7; cdr3_aa: CASSLEGRVGDEQYF
v_call: TRBV5-8; j_call: TRBJ1-5; cdr3_aa: CASSLEVPGPQHF
v_call: TRBV30; j_call: TRBJ1-5; cdr3_aa: CAWGETGQPQHF